The 25 T cell receptor beta chains below all came from one sample that was sequenced in a study of beta chain features in type 1 diabetes listed by TCRdb under 2018. Library preparation used the immunoSEQ multiplex PCR assay. The entire amount of isolated RNA was reverse transcribed using the High Capacity cDNA Reverse Transcription Kit, so the sequenced TCRB transcripts were expressed ones. TCRdb limited this immuneACCESS table to in-frame rearrangements with V and J called. A share of clones is missing; checked studies link under half to unresolved V genes, and the rest is unexplained. Counted in this sample were 850,000 to 900,000 clones; roughly a sixth of them appeared once. 0.023% of the sample is held by the ten biggest clonotypes. What was sequenced was naive CD4+ T cells from blood. The label giving this sample's cell subset or site can be read as: true naive CD4+ T cells. The source of these receptors is a woman aged 18 to 35 in good health.

The rearrangement links TRBV7-8 to TRBJ2-7, with no clear D. The germline gives CDR1 SGHVS, CDR2 FQNEAQ. The CDR3 totals 13 residues. The V end was cut by 1 base, the J end by 7 bases, with 11 bases between. CDR3: CASSLVGLTEQYF. CDR3 sequence (DNA): TGTGCCAGCAGCTTAGTGGGCCTGACGGAGCAGTACTTC. Using reference TRBV7-8 and TRBJ2-7 for the parts outside the CDR3, the full variable domain is GAGVSQSPRYKVAKRGQDVALRCDPISGHVSLFWYQQALGQGPEFLTYFQNEAQLDKSGLPSDRFFAERPEGSVSTLKIQRTQQEDSAVYLCASSLVGLTEQYFGPGTRLTVT.

V gene TRBV27 combines with J gene TRBJ2-7; 8 positions match TRBD2. Losses at the gene ends were 6 bases for V and 2 bases for J; bases not matched to a gene: 9. This CDR3 is built from 15 residues. Germline V gene lookup returns CDR1 MNHEY and CDR2 SMNVEV (reference sequence). The CDR3 coding sequence is TGTGCCAGCAGGATTAGCGGGGTAAACACCTACGAGCAGTACTTC. Its protein is CASRISGVNTYEQYF.

This chain uses TRBV11-3 with TRBJ2-2, with 8 bases matching TRBD1. The CDR3 covers 14 residues. Germline lookup yields CDR1 SGHNT and CDR2 YENEEA. V dropped 5 bases and J dropped 8; count of bases not matched to a gene: 7. In DNA, the CDR3 is TGTGCCAGCAGCCCCGGGACAGGTTCTGGGGAGCTGTTTTTT. This gives the protein CASSPGTGSGELFF.

This clone turned up a few times. The chain recombines TRBV5-4 with TRBJ2-3; D is possibly TRBD1 or TRBD2 (5 bases each). Germline assignment: CDR1 SGHNT and CDR2 YYREEE (reference sequence). Trimming took 3 bases from V and 1 from J, leaving 12 bases between them. The CDR3 is 15 residues long. The CDR3 bases are TGTGCCAGCAGCTCCGGGACCATAGGCACAGATACGCAGTATTTT. Translated, it gives CASSSGTIGTDTQYF. The full variable domain, completed using reference TRBV5-4 and TRBJ2-3, is ETGVTQSPTHLIKTRGQQVTLRCSSQSGHNTVSWYQQALGQGPQFIFQYYREEENGRGNFPPRFSGLQFPNYSSELNVNALELDDSALYLCASSSGTIGTDTQYFGPGTRLTVL.

This clone was counted only a few times. The rearrangement uses TRBV29-1 and TRBJ1-1; 7 positions match TRBD1. This CDR3 comprises 14 residues. V lost 4 bases to trimming and J lost 7 bases; unmatched junction nucleotides: 12. Germline loops: CDR1 SQVTM, CDR2 ANQGSEA. CDR3 nucleotides: TGCAGCGTTGGAGGCAAGACAGGGCAGGTTGAAGCTTTCTTT. Protein product: CSVGGKTGQVEAFF.

This clone was recorded a few times. This rearrangement joins TRBV6-6 to TRBJ1-1; D gene unclear. Germline V CDR1 and CDR2: MNHNY, SVGAGI (reference sequence). Deletions cut 7 bases from V and 5 bases from J, with 17 bases between. The CDR3 runs to 14 residues. CDR3 loop: CASKRAVGETEAFF. The CDR3 nucleotides read TGTGCCAGCAAGCGTGCAGTCGGTGAAACTGAAGCTTTCTTT.

This clone was found a few times. This chain links TRBV29-1 with TRBJ2-1, with 8 bases lining up with TRBD2. Germline CDR1 and CDR2: SQVTM and ANQGSEA. J lost 5 bases, V lost 7 bases, and 7 bases had no gene match. The CDR3 is 13 amino acids. The CDR3 DNA reads TGCAGCGCGGGACTAGTGCAGGACAATGAGCAGTTCTTC. Protein sequence: CSAGLVQDNEQFF.

This clone turned up a few times. The V gene is TRBV25-1, the J gene TRBJ2-6; perhaps TRBD1 as D (6 bases). Trimming removed 3 bases from V and 2 bases from J, with 11 bases in between. CDR1 is MGHDK and CDR2 is SYGVNS in the germline V gene. The CDR3 spans 16 residues. The DNA of the CDR3 is TGTGCCAGCAGTGAGTATGGGGGCGCTGGGGCCAACGTCCTGACTTTC. This translates into CASSEYGGAGANVLTF.

The genes are TRBV4-3 and TRBJ2-1; D is unclear. The V end was cut by 4 bases, the J end by 5 bases, with 9 bases between. Germline assignment: CDR1 LGHNA and CDR2 YSLEER. CDR3 size: 13 residues. CDR3 amino acids: CASSPAVHNEQFF. CDR3 sequence (DNA): TGCGCCAGCAGCCCAGCCGTCCACAATGAGCAGTTCTTC.

The V and J genes are TRBV4-2 and TRBJ1-2; D is perhaps TRBD1 (6 bases). The length of the CDR3 is 17 residues. Between the trimmed V and J ends, which lost 1 base and 4 bases, there was a span of 19 bases. Germline V CDR1 and CDR2: LGHNA, YNFKEQ. CDR3 DNA: TGTGCCAGCAGCCAAGGCGTCCGGAACAGGGCGACCTATGGCTACACCTTC. Protein sequence: CASSQGVRNRATYGYTF.

The sample holds a few counts of this clone. The chain combines TRBV9 with TRBJ2-2; 9 nucleotides align to TRBD2. In germline, CDR1 is SGDLS, CDR2 YYNGEE. The V gene end was trimmed by 2 bases and the J gene end by 5 bases; junction bases not matched to a gene: 7. The CDR3 extends over 16 amino acids. In DNA, the CDR3 is TGTGCCAGCAGCGTCGGTAGCGGGAGAAGTACCGGGGAGCTGTTTTTT. Amino acid sequence: CASSVGSGRSTGELFF.

A few counts support this clone. The chain carries TRBV7-8 and TRBJ1-1; perhaps TRBD1 as D (6 bases). The length of the CDR3 is 12 residues. V gave up 6 bases and J gave up 11 bases, with 16 bases separating them. Per germline, CDR1 SGHVS and CDR2 FQNEAQ. The CDR3 coding sequence is TGTGCCAGCAGTTCGGTGGGGGGCCGGGCTTTCTTT. Amino acid sequence: CASSSVGGRAFF.

There are a few counts of this clone. The J gene is TRBJ1-1, the V gene TRBV5-1, with D perhaps TRBD1 (5 bases). The CDR3 consists of 13 residues. The germline gives CDR1 SGHRS, CDR2 YFSETQ. The ends were cut back, 0 bases at V and 11 bases at J, with 14 bases in the middle. For the CDR3, the DNA is TGCGCCAGCAGCTTGGATTTCGGGGGTCTGGCTTTCTTT. Its translation is CASSLDFGGLAFF. Together with reference TRBV5-1 and TRBJ1-1, the CDR3 gives the full variable domain: KAGVTQTPRYLIKTRGQQVTLSCSPISGHRSVSWYQQTPGQGLQFLFEYFSETQRNKGNFPGRFSGRQFSNSRSEMNVSTLELGDSALYLCASSLDFGGLAFFGQGTRLTVV.

This clone has just one count. The chain carries TRBV9 and TRBJ1-2; a weak D match, TRBD1 (5 bases). Germline assignment: CDR1 SGDLS and CDR2 YYNGEE. The V and J ends lost 4 bases and 2 bases respectively, with 15 bases between them. The CDR3 has 15 residues. The DNA for the CDR3 is TGTGCCAGCAGCCCGGGGGGAGCACAGAACTATGGCTACACCTTC. Translating gives CASSPGGAQNYGYTF.

There are a few counts of this clone. J is TRBJ1-1 and V is TRBV30; D unclear. Germline V lookup: CDR1 GTSNPN, CDR2 SVGIG (reference sequence). With 4 bases removed from V and 11 bases from J, the gap between germline ends came to 5 bases. The CDR3 contains 8 residues. CDR3 DNA sequence: TGTGCCTGGATGGGGGCTTTCTTT. Amino acids: CAWMGAFF.

This clone has more than one count but fewer than ten. The chain links TRBV10-3 to TRBJ2-2; no clear D gene. Trimming left V 6 bases short and J 4 bases short, with 6 bases between. The germline CDR1 and CDR2 sequences are ENHRY and SYGVKD. CDR3 length: 12 residues. The CDR3 DNA is TGTGCCATCAGGGAAACCACCGGGGAGCTGTTTTTT. It specifies CAIRETTGELFF.

This clone was seen only a few times. CDR3 coding DNA: TGTGCCAGCAGTGAGCAACAGGGTGGGGATCAGCCCCAGCATTTT. Translated, it gives CASSEQQGGDQPQHF. J is TRBJ1-5 and V is TRBV2; TRBD1 might be the D (6 bases). The CDR3 totals 15 residues. The V and J ends lost 3 bases and 5 bases respectively, with 14 bases between them. The germline V gene encodes CDR1 SNHLY and CDR2 FYNNEI.

This clone was seen a handful of times. J is TRBJ1-5 and V is TRBV5-6; 7 bases fit TRBD1. Losses at the gene ends were 5 bases for V and 3 bases for J; bases not matched to a gene: 8. CDR1 SGHDT and CDR2 YYEEEE come from the germline V gene. The CDR3 spans 15 residues. CDR3 protein: CASSSGGGNNQPQHF. CDR3 in DNA: TGTGCCAGCAGTTCCGGAGGGGGCAACAATCAGCCCCAGCATTTT.

The rearrangement joins TRBV18 to TRBJ1-1; 11 bases line up with TRBD1. The CDR3 sequence is 15 residues long. After removal of 2 bases from V and 6 bases from J, the junction contained 5 bases not matched to a gene. Germline V gene lookup returns CDR1 KGHSH and CDR2 LQKENI. In DNA form, the CDR3 reads TGTGCCAGCTCACCAGGACAGGGGGCGTTGGCTGAAGCTTTCTTT. Protein sequence: CASSPGQGALAEAFF.

The table lists this clone with a few counts. In the same sample, other DNA sequences code for this CDR3. The gene calls are TRBV7-9 and TRBJ2-5; no firm D call. V was shortened by 1 base and J by 7 bases, with 7 bases between the two germline ends. CDR3 length: 12 amino acids. Germline V gives CDR1 SEHNR, CDR2 FQNEAQ (reference sequence). The CDR3 DNA reads as TGTGCCAGCAGCTTAGGAGGCGGGACCCAGTACTTC. It specifies CASSLGGGTQYF.

The chain is built from TRBV7-9 and TRBJ2-5, with 9 nucleotides matching TRBD2. CDR3 length equals 18 residues. The ends lost 3 bases at V and 2 bases at J; junction bases unmatched: 13. Germline CDR1 reads SEHNR; CDR2 reads FQNEAQ (reference sequence). The CDR3 coding sequence is TGTGCCAGCAGCTTCCCCCTAGCGGGACGCACTCGTCAAGAGACCCAGTACTTC. Residues: CASSFPLAGRTRQETQYF.

This chain joins TRBV10-2 and TRBJ2-5; the D gene could be TRBD1 or TRBD2 (5 bases each). Germline assignment: CDR1 WSHSY and CDR2 SAAADI. The CDR3 is 13 amino acids. Trimming stripped 7 bases from V and 5 bases from J, with 14 bases between. CDR3 coding DNA: TGCGCCAGCAACCTCGCATGGGGGGAGACCCAGTACTTC. Its translation is CASNLAWGETQYF.

This clone turned up a few times. CDR3 residues: CASTLDRGREKLFF. The CDR3 coding sequence is TGTGCCAGTACCCTAGACAGGGGTCGAGAAAAACTGTTTTTT. V and J are TRBV19 and TRBJ1-4, with 8 positions matching TRBD1. The CDR3 runs to 14 residues. Looked up from germline, CDR1 is LNHDA and CDR2 is SQIVND (reference sequence). V lost 7 bases to trimming and J lost 8 bases; unmatched junction nucleotides: 9.

This clone has just a few counts. The CDR3 is CASSLDRRGTNTGELFF. In DNA form, the CDR3 reads TGTGCCAGCAGCTTAGATCGCCGCGGGACGAACACCGGGGAGCTGTTTTTT. The chain employs TRBV11-2 and TRBJ2-2; a possible D gene is TRBD2 (6 bases). Looked up from germline, CDR1 is SGHAT and CDR2 is FQNNGV. This CDR3 has 17 residues. V lost 0 bases and J lost 0, with 11 bases in between.

This clone was recorded a few times. The chain uses TRBV25-1 and TRBJ2-3; the D gene is possibly TRBD2 (6 bases). Trimming took off 7 bases at V and 2 bases at J, with 19 bases between the two ends. CDR3 size: 16 residues. The germline CDR1 and CDR2 sequences are MGHDK and SYGVNS. The CDR3 here is CASTREDYRSTDTQYF. The CDR3 bases are TGTGCCAGCACCCGAGAGGACTATCGATCCACAGATACGCAGTATTTT.